The 20 T cell receptor beta chains below were found in one sample sequenced in a study of cytomegalovirus exposure and HLA in healthy donors. In the PCR, 60 Vbeta and 13 Jbeta primers were used. The protocol was immunoSEQ multiplex PCR, while the TCRdb copy is restricted to in-frame clones and leaves out a portion. Of around 220,000 clones detected, approximately 80% appear once; the ten largest clones hold 1.1% to 1.5%. Sequenced input: PBMCs. Receptors originate from a girl between 10 and 17 years old in good health and CMV-seronegative.

This clone came up once. The V gene is TRBV28, the J gene TRBJ2-7; 10 bases are a match to TRBD1. The CDR3 contains 17 residues. Trimming at V came to 6 bases and at J to 4 bases, leaving 15 bases not matched to a gene. The germline CDR1 and CDR2 sequences are MDHEN and SYDVKM. Written as DNA, the CDR3 is TGTGCCAGCAGCGTGACAGGGGGCGCTTTTTCCACTTACGAGCAGTACTTC. It codes for CASSVTGGAFSTYEQYF.

CDR3 in amino acids: CASCVGTGKTGANVLTF. The DNA for the CDR3 is TGTGCCAGCTGCGTCGGGACAGGGAAGACTGGGGCCAACGTCCTGACTTTC. This sequence joins TRBV14 and TRBJ2-6; 9 bases fit TRBD1. CDR3 length equals 17 residues. Trimming took 8 bases from V and 2 from J; bases not matched to a gene: 10. Per the germline V gene, CDR1 is SGHDN and CDR2 is FVKESK.

The V and J genes are TRBV9 and TRBJ2-2; D remains unclear. The germline gives CDR1 SGDLS, CDR2 YYNGEE. Trimming shortened V by 3 bases and J by 4 bases, and 4 bases separated the two germline ends. The CDR3 is 12 amino acids. Written as DNA, the CDR3 is TGTGCCAGCAGCGAGCCCACCGGGGAGCTGTTTTTT. This translates into CASSEPTGELFF.

This chain links TRBV18 with TRBJ1-2, with TRBD1 matching over 7 bases. V lost 6 bases to trimming and J lost 2 bases; unmatched junction nucleotides: 9. Looked up from germline, CDR1 is KGHSH and CDR2 is LQKENI. This CDR3 is 15 amino acids long. The CDR3 sequence is CASSKTGLDNYGYTF. DNA of the CDR3: TGTGCCAGCTCGAAGACAGGGTTAGACAACTATGGCTACACCTTC.

CDR3 loop: CASSQEATGGTDTQYF. DNA for the CDR3: TGCGCCAGCAGCCAAGAGGCGACAGGGGGCACAGATACGCAGTATTTT. This chain links TRBV4-1 with TRBJ2-3, with 8 bases aligning to TRBD1. The germline CDR1 and CDR2 sequences are MGHRA and YSYEKL. V trimming: 0 bases; J trimming: 1 base; junction bases outside the gene matches: 3. The length of the CDR3 is 16 residues.

The chain joins TRBV7-2 to TRBJ1-1; TRBD1 agrees at 7 bases. Germline CDR1 SGHTA, CDR2 FQGNSA. The junction had 12 bases not matched to a gene; V was cut back by 5 bases and J by 6 bases. CDR3 size: 15 residues. CDR3 region: CASSPQGIGLAEAFF. CDR3 bases: TGTGCCAGCAGCCCACAGGGGATAGGCCTTGCTGAAGCTTTCTTT.

J is TRBJ2-3 and V is TRBV5-1, with 7 bases that match TRBD2. Germline CDR1 SGHRS, CDR2 YFSETQ. V shed 3 bases, J shed 0 bases, and the junction held 4 bases outside the gene matches. The CDR3 runs to 15 residues. CDR3 region: CASSSAGVSTDTQYF. The CDR3 nucleotides read TGCGCCAGCAGCTCGGCGGGAGTTAGCACAGATACGCAGTATTTT. Full variable domain (missing parts from reference TRBV5-1 and TRBJ2-3): KAGVTQTPRYLIKTRGQQVTLSCSPISGHRSVSWYQQTPGQGLQFLFEYFSETQRNKGNFPGRFSGRQFSNSRSEMNVSTLELGDSALYLCASSSAGVSTDTQYFGPGTRLTVL.

Here the CDR3 reads CASSPTGGYEQYF. The CDR3 nucleotides read TGTGCCAGTAGTCCGACAGGGGGGTACGAGCAGTACTTC. The V call is TRBV19, the J call TRBJ2-7; 9 bases line up with TRBD1. The CDR3 has 13 amino acids. Germline V gives CDR1 LNHDA, CDR2 SQIVND (reference sequence). V lost 5 bases and J lost 4; bases outside the gene matches: 3.

The genes are TRBV4-1 and TRBJ2-1, with 10 bases identical to TRBD2. This CDR3 contains 13 residues. Trimming took 2 bases from V and 15 from J; bases not matched to a gene: 7. Germline lookup yields CDR1 MGHRA and CDR2 YSYEKL. The CDR3, as DNA: TGCGCCAGCAGCCAAAACCTAGCGGGAGACCGGTTCTTC. This codes for CASSQNLAGDRFF.

In DNA, the CDR3 is TGTGCCAGCAGCCCCTCGGACGGGGGTTTATCCTACGAGCAGTACTTC. Translated, it gives CASSPSDGGLSYEQYF. V usage is TRBV28 and J usage is TRBJ2-7, with D perhaps matching TRBD2 (6 bases). The V end was cut by 6 bases, the J end by 1 base, with 19 bases between. CDR1 and CDR2 (germline): MDHEN, SYDVKM. There are 16 residues in the CDR3.

The chain recombines TRBV9 with TRBJ2-3; 7 nucleotides align to TRBD1. The CDR3 is 15 residues long. Germline loops: CDR1 SGDLS, CDR2 YYNGEE. Trimming cost V 4 bases and J 4 bases; bases outside gene matches: 9. CDR3: CASSHDRVGADTQYF. CDR3 DNA sequence: TGTGCCAGCAGCCATGACAGGGTAGGGGCAGATACGCAGTATTTT.

As regards this clone: Additional DNA sequences in this sample encode the identical CDR3. This CDR3 reads CASSLGAMNTEAFF. The CDR3 bases are TGTGCCAGCAGCTTGGGGGCAATGAACACTGAAGCTTTCTTT. The gene calls are TRBV5-6 and TRBJ1-1, with D uncertain. The germline gives CDR1 SGHDT, CDR2 YYEEEE. The V end lost 0 bases, the J end lost 0 bases, and 6 bases lay between the germline ends. The CDR3 sequence is 14 residues long. The entire variable domain, with the rest obtained from reference TRBV5-6 and TRBJ1-1, is as follows: DAGVTQSPTHLIKTRGQQVTLRCSPKSGHDTVSWYQQALGQGPQFIFQYYEEEERQRGNFPDRFSGHQFPNYSSELNVNALLLGDSALYLCASSLGAMNTEAFFGQGTRLTVV.

J is TRBJ1-4 and V is TRBV5-1, with 10 bases matching TRBD1. From germline, CDR1 is SGHRS and CDR2 YFSETQ. This CDR3 region has 16 residues. The J segment lost 8 bases and the V segment lost 3 bases, leaving 10 bases of the junction unmatched. The CDR3 sequence: CASSSGQGFSGEKLFF. As DNA, the CDR3 is TGCGCCAGCAGCTCGGGACAGGGGTTCTCGGGAGAAAAACTGTTTTTT.

The rearrangement uses TRBV28 and TRBJ2-7, with 9 bases identical to TRBD1. Per germline, CDR1 MDHEN and CDR2 SYDVKM. The CDR3 totals 18 residues. The junction had 14 bases not matched to a gene; V was cut back by 4 bases and J by 1 base. This chain's CDR3 is CASSSPGGDRAGSYEQYF. CDR3 DNA: TGTGCCAGCAGTTCCCCAGGGGGGGACAGGGCTGGATCCTACGAGCAGTACTTC. The complete variable domain, with remaining parts taken from reference TRBV28 and TRBJ2-7, reads DVKVTQSSRYLVKRTGEKVFLECVQDMDHENMFWYRQDPGLGLRLIYFSYDVKMKEKGDIPEGYSVSREKKERFSLILESASTNQTSMYLCASSSPGGDRAGSYEQYFGPGTRLTVT.

In its sample, this clone was seen a few times. The rearrangement links TRBV30 to TRBJ1-4; tentative D call: TRBD1 (6 bases). CDR3 length equals 14 residues. CDR1 GTSNPN and CDR2 SVGIG come from the germline V gene (reference sequence). V dropped 3 bases and J dropped 4 bases, with 12 bases sitting between them. The CDR3 DNA sequence: TGTGCCTGGAGCAGGGACACAAATAATGAAAAACTGTTTTTT. Amino acid sequence: CAWSRDTNNEKLFF.

CDR3 DNA sequence: TGTGCCAGCAGCCCGTTCGGCGCGGGGGGTCCAGATACGCAGTATTTT. Its protein product is CASSPFGAGGPDTQYF. This chain uses TRBV7-3 with TRBJ2-3; 8 bases line up with TRBD2. The germline gives CDR1 SGHTA, CDR2 FQGTGA. The CDR3 runs to 16 residues. The ends lost 5 bases at V and 4 bases at J; junction bases unmatched: 11.

The J gene is TRBJ2-7, the V gene TRBV29-1, with 9 nucleotides matching TRBD1. V was pared by 5 bases and J by 5 bases, with 10 bases of the junction left unmatched. CDR3 length: 14 amino acids. Germline CDR1 and CDR2: SQVTM and ANQGSEA. CDR3 DNA: TGCAGCGTTCAGTCCGGGACAGGGTCCCACGAGCAGTACTTC. The encoded protein is CSVQSGTGSHEQYF.

This sequence joins TRBV28 and TRBJ2-2, with TRBD2 matching 8 bases. CDR1 and CDR2 from the germline V gene are MDHEN and SYDVKM. The CDR3 runs to 16 residues. Losses at the gene ends were 5 bases for V and 3 bases for J; bases not matched to a gene: 8. The CDR3 region has the DNA TGTGCCAGCAGTCTTGTAGCGGGATCTTACACCGGGGAGCTGTTTTTT. Translated: CASSLVAGSYTGELFF.

This chain links TRBV7-3 with TRBJ1-6; D is unclear. Per germline, CDR1 SGHTA and CDR2 FQGTGA. Trimming removed 0 bases at V and 8 bases at J, with 5 bases between. This CDR3 comprises 13 residues. This CDR3 reads CASSLTIDSPLHF. CDR3 DNA: TGTGCCAGCAGCTTAACTATCGATTCACCCCTCCACTTT.

The rearrangement joins TRBV15 to TRBJ1-2, with no clear D. The CDR3 covers 14 residues. Germline lookup yields CDR1 LNHNV and CDR2 YYDKDF (reference sequence). The germline V and J ends were trimmed by 5 bases and 8 bases, with 18 bases remaining between them. For the CDR3, the DNA is TGTGCCACCAGCCCCGCTAGAGTATCTGCGGGCTACACCTTC. This gives the protein CATSPARVSAGYTF.